A single sample is the source of the 2 T cell receptor beta chains below, sequenced in a study of early T cells in non-severe SARS-CoV-2 infection. TCRdb re-called the 5' RACE reads through MiXCR, storing one row per CDR3 protein. The data hold about 47,000 distinct CDR3 sequences, with 9.5% to 12% observed a single time. The sample taken for sequencing was whole blood. These receptor sequences come from an adult who was a healthcare worker with PCR-confirmed SARS-CoV-2 infection or an uninfected control (not recorded which).

This clonotype came up many times. The J gene is TRBJ2-1, the V gene TRBV7-6; tentatively, D is TRBD2 (5 bases). The CDR3 has 13 amino acids. Deletions cut 1 base from V and 14 bases from J, with 15 bases between. The germline CDR1 and CDR2 sequences are SGHVS and FNYEAQ. This chain's CDR3 is CASSLGETTTEFF. The CDR3 nucleotides read TGTGCCAGCAGCTTAGGGGAGACTACCACGGAGTTCTTC.

The sample holds many counts of this clonotype. This sequence joins TRBV6-2 or TRBV6-3 and TRBJ1-6; D uncertain. Germline assignment: CDR1 MNHEY and CDR2 SVGEGT. This CDR3 is 17 amino acids long. Trimming took off 2 bases at V and 11 bases at J, with 22 bases between the two ends. CDR3 region: CASSYITDRWSDPPLHF. In nucleotides, the CDR3 is TGTGCCAGCAGTTACATTACAGACCGATGGTCCGATCCACCCCTCCACTTT.